The subject of this entry is one T cell receptor beta chain. Its antigen remains unknown. J lost 1 base, V lost 4 bases, and 11 bases had no gene match. Germline CDR1 reads LGHNA; CDR2 reads YNFKEQ. The CDR3 has 18 amino acids. The sample is drawn from a study of siplizumab effects on memory and regulatory T cells. Points from the study as a whole: The apparent diversity of naive T cells exceeded that of memory cells, and naive T cells seemed to make a major contribution to the alloresponse.

Measured with immunoSEQ multiplex PCR; TCRdb has only the in-frame clones, and not every one. The sample holds about 100,000 clones, about nine tenths seen once. The specimen sequenced was CD4+ T cells sorted from blood. The genes are TRBV4-2 and TRBJ2-3; the match to TRBD2 covers 10 bases. The clonotype comes from a human donor in good health. Some clones in this sample may be carry-over from other donors' samples. The DNA of the CDR3 is TGTGCCAGCAGCCCCAGAGGGGTACTAGCGGGACGCACAGATACGCAGTATTTT. Its protein is CASSPRGVLAGRTDTQYF.